The 14 T cell receptor beta chains below come from one sample, sequenced in a study of blood T cell repertoires in COVID-19. The data were produced by immunoSEQ multiplex PCR, yet TCRdb's version contains in-frame clones alone and is incomplete. The sample comprises about 64,000 clones, approximately 90% of which are singletons, and over 9.5% rests with the top ten. Material: PBMCs or T cells enriched from blood (not recorded which). All receptors derive from a woman aged 40 to 49 who had recovered from COVID-19.

The V gene is TRBV5-4, the J gene TRBJ1-1; 9 bases map to TRBD1. The CDR3 loop spans 13 amino acids. The V gene's germline CDR1 is SGHNT and CDR2 YYREEE (reference sequence). After removal of 1 base from V and 10 bases from J, the junction contained 5 bases not matched to a gene. CDR3 nucleotide sequence: TGTGCCAGCAGCTTGCCGGGACAGGGAGGAGCTTTCTTT. Translating gives CASSLPGQGGAFF.

V gene TRBV29-1 combines with J gene TRBJ2-5; 8 positions agree with TRBD1. The CDR3 sequence is 14 residues long. Germline-derived CDR1 and CDR2 are SQVTM and ANQGSEA. V shed 5 bases and J 4 bases; nucleotides not matched to a gene: 9. The CDR3 DNA follows: TGCAGCGTTAATCCATCAGGGGGCATAGAGACCCAGTACTTC. Its protein is CSVNPSGGIETQYF.

This clone occurred a few times. This chain connects TRBV10-1 to TRBJ2-1, with 9 nucleotides matching TRBD2. The V and J ends lost 3 bases and 5 bases, in that order; junction bases with no gene match: 8. The germline CDR1 and CDR2 sequences are WNHNN and SYGVQD (reference sequence). The CDR3 length is 16 residues. The CDR3 DNA is TGCGCCAGCAGTGATACGGGACTAGCCACAAACAATGAGCAGTTCTTC. Amino acids: CASSDTGLATNNEQFF.

The chain links TRBV5-4 to TRBJ2-5; D call uncertain. The V gene lost 2 bases and the J gene lost 5 bases, with 10 bases spanning the gap. The CDR3 covers 13 residues. CDR1 and CDR2 (germline): SGHNT, YYREEE (reference sequence). CDR3: CASSFRLGETQYF. The CDR3 DNA reads TGTGCCAGCAGCTTTAGACTCGGGGAGACCCAGTACTTC.

This clone was counted a single time. The gene calls are TRBV4-2 and TRBJ2-2; 9 positions match TRBD2. The CDR3 runs 16 residues. V lost 1 base, J lost 4 bases, and 4 bases stayed unmatched. Germline loops: CDR1 LGHNA, CDR2 YNFKEQ. CDR3 nucleotides: TGTGCCAGCAGCCAAGGGCGGGGGGGGCCCACCGGGGAGCTGTTTTTT. It yields the protein CASSQGRGGPTGELFF.

CDR3 loop: CASSPLNSPLHF. CDR3 in DNA: TGTGCCAGCAGCCCCCTTAATTCACCCCTCCACTTT. The gene calls are TRBV13 and TRBJ1-6, with no clear D. The CDR3 contains 12 residues. V lost 5 bases to trimming and J lost 6 bases, with 5 bases between them. Germline loops: CDR1 PRHDT, CDR2 FYEKMQ (reference sequence).

The gene calls are TRBV9 and TRBJ1-4; 7 positions agree with TRBD1. Trimming cost V 3 bases and J 8 bases; bases outside gene matches: 10. CDR1 SGDLS and CDR2 YYNGEE come from the germline V gene. The CDR3 is made up of 15 amino acids. CDR3 sequence reads: CASSGRQGWEEKLFF. CDR3 DNA sequence: TGTGCCAGCAGCGGAAGACAGGGTTGGGAGGAAAAACTGTTTTTT. The full variable domain, rest sourced from reference TRBV9 and TRBJ1-4, is DSGVTQTPKHLITATGQRVTLRCSPRSGDLSVYWYQQSLDQGLQFLIQYYNGEERAKGNILERFSAQQFPDLHSELNLSSLELGDSALYFCASSGRQGWEEKLFFGSGTQLSVL.

V gene TRBV2 combines with J gene TRBJ2-3; 7 bases line up with TRBD1. CDR3 length: 18 amino acids. V shed 6 bases and J 4 bases; nucleotides not matched to a gene: 19. The germline CDR1 and CDR2 sequences are SNHLY and FYNNEI. CDR3 loop: CASRGWDRIVGHSDTQYF. The DNA of the CDR3 is TGTGCCAGCAGGGGCTGGGACAGAATCGTGGGACACTCAGATACGCAGTATTTT.

This clone was observed a single time. The V gene is TRBV5-1, the J gene TRBJ1-2; D not certain. V was clipped by 0 bases and J by 2 bases, with 8 bases between them. The germline CDR1 and CDR2 sequences are SGHRS and YFSETQ. The CDR3 has 14 residues. CDR3 region: CASSLGVENYGYTF. The CDR3 DNA sequence: TGCGCCAGCAGCTTGGGAGTGGAGAACTATGGCTACACCTTC.

The chain couples TRBV7-9 to TRBJ1-5; D unclear. Per germline, CDR1 SEHNR and CDR2 FQNEAQ (reference sequence). The length of the CDR3 is 14 residues. Trimming took 5 bases from V and 2 from J, leaving 10 bases between them. The CDR3 loop is CASSPGGGNQPQHF. CDR3 sequence (DNA): TGTGCCAGCAGCCCCGGCGGGGGCAATCAGCCCCAGCATTTT.

J is TRBJ2-5 and V is TRBV27; 10 bases map to TRBD1. The CDR3 contains 15 residues. Germline CDR1 and CDR2: MNHEY and SMNVEV (reference sequence). V shed 4 bases and J 5 bases; nucleotides not matched to a gene: 7. The DNA for the CDR3 is TGTGCCAGCAGTTGGGTGGGACAGGGGCGCGAGACCCAGTACTTC. Residues: CASSWVGQGRETQYF.

The rearrangement links TRBV21-1 to TRBJ2-1; the table names TRBD2, a call not compared with the DNA. TRBV21-1 is designated a pseudogene. The CDR3 spans 15 residues. The CDR3 spells CASSRREGSGREQFF. Written as DNA, the CDR3 is TGTGCCAGCAGCCGCCGGGAGGGGTCAGGGAGGGAGCAGTTCTTC.

The gene calls are TRBV4-1 and TRBJ1-4; D is perhaps TRBD1 (5 bases). Germline assignment: CDR1 MGHRA and CDR2 YSYEKL. This CDR3 region has 15 residues. The germline V and J ends were trimmed by 1 base and 7 bases, with 13 bases remaining between them. CDR3 nucleotides: TGCGCCAGCAGCCAAGGGCGGGGGATGGCTGAAAAACTGTTTTTT. Its protein is CASSQGRGMAEKLFF.

The chain combines TRBV5-1 with TRBJ2-7, with 8 bases aligning to TRBD1. Germline V CDR1 and CDR2: SGHRS, YFSETQ. V shed 4 bases, J shed 5 bases, and the junction held 8 bases outside the gene matches. The CDR3 spans 14 residues. Here the CDR3 reads CASSPPGQGHEQYF. The DNA of the CDR3 is TGCGCCAGCAGCCCGCCCGGACAGGGCCACGAGCAGTACTTC.